Presented here are 22 T cell receptor beta chains from one specimen sequenced in a study of CD8 T cells in ankylosing spondylitis. In TCRdb, the 5' RACE reads were re-called with MiXCR into one record per CDR3 protein. The sample includes around 130,000 distinct CDR3 sequences, 9.3% of them seen just once. Sequenced: blood, either unsorted or a sorted T cell fraction (not recorded which). The receptor source for this set is a male donor with ankylosing spondylitis or in good health (not recorded which).

This clonotype was detected many times. The rearrangement links TRBV7-2 to TRBJ2-1, with a tentative D call TRBD2 (5 bases). In germline, CDR1 is SGHTA, CDR2 FQGNSA. This CDR3 contains 13 residues. V lost 5 bases and J lost 7, with 12 bases in between. CDR3 amino acids: CASSKPGVNEQFF. CDR3 DNA: TGTGCCAGCAGCAAACCCGGGGTGAATGAGCAGTTCTTC.

There are many counts of this clonotype. The genes are TRBV6-2 or TRBV6-3 and TRBJ2-3; 7 bases are shared with TRBD1. The CDR3 has 16 residues. Germline V gene sequence: CDR1 MNHEY, CDR2 SVGEGT. Germline trimming cut 7 bases from V and 5 bases from J; bases unmatched to any gene: 15. In nucleotides, the CDR3 is TGTGCCAGCAAGGACAGGCGGACGTTCTGGGGAGATACGCAGTATTTT. Its translation: CASKDRRTFWGDTQYF.

The chain uses TRBV7-2 and TRBJ1-4; D remains unclear. Germline V gene data show CDR1 as SGHTA and CDR2 as FQGNSA. Trimming shortened V by 6 bases and J by 0 bases, and 11 bases separated the two germline ends. The CDR3 sequence is 15 residues long. The CDR3 DNA sequence: TGTGCCAGCAGTGAACAAATTGCAACTAATGAAAAACTGTTTTTT. Amino acids: CASSEQIATNEKLFF.

This clonotype was picked up a small number of times. CDR3: CASSPMSNSYEQYF. The CDR3 DNA follows: TGTGCCAGCAGCCCAATGTCCAACTCCTACGAGCAGTACTTC. The chain joins TRBV7-2 to TRBJ2-7; unclear D gene. Germline CDR1 reads SGHTA; CDR2 reads FQGNSA. CDR3 size: 14 residues. The ends were cut back, 5 bases at V and 0 bases at J, with 11 bases in the middle.

This clonotype was seen at least ten times. J is TRBJ2-4 and V is TRBV6-5; D possibly corresponds to TRBD2 (6 bases). The CDR3 extends over 16 amino acids. Germline CDR1 is MNHEY and CDR2 is SVGAGI. The V and J ends lost 2 bases and 0 bases respectively, with 11 bases between them. CDR3 loop: CASSYRAGIAKNIQYF. The CDR3, as DNA: TGTGCCAGCAGTTACCGGGCGGGAATAGCCAAAAACATTCAGTACTTC.

This clonotype has a count of ten or more. This sequence joins TRBV12-3 or TRBV12-4 and TRBJ2-1, with 11 bases identical to TRBD2. The CDR3 consists of 18 residues. For the CDR3, the DNA is TGTGCGACCACGGGGGCTAGCGGGAGGCCAAGCTCCTACAATGAGCAGTTCTTC. It encodes CATTGASGRPSSYNEQFF.

At least ten counts were recorded for this clonotype. The CDR3 coding sequence is TGTGCCAGCAGCCTGGCGGGACTAGCGAATGAGCAGTTCTTC. It specifies CASSLAGLANEQFF. V gene TRBV5-6 combines with J gene TRBJ2-1, with 10 bases that match TRBD2. From germline, CDR1 is SGHDT and CDR2 YYEEEE. The trim removed 4 bases at V and 7 bases at J, leaving 5 bases unmatched. The CDR3 length is 14 residues.

This clonotype came up many times. CDR3: CASSLYPGLPYEQYF. CDR3 DNA sequence: TGTGCCAGCAGCCTCTATCCGGGATTACCCTACGAGCAGTACTTC. The chain is built from TRBV7-2 and TRBJ2-7; a weak D match, TRBD2 (5 bases). In germline, CDR1 is SGHTA, CDR2 FQGNSA. The V end was cut by 5 bases, the J end by 2 bases, with 16 bases between. The CDR3 runs 15 residues.

This clonotype has at least ten counts. The V and J genes are TRBV29-1 and TRBJ2-3, with TRBD1 as a possible D gene (6 bases). The CDR3 covers 14 residues. V dropped 3 bases and J dropped 1 base, with 11 bases sitting between them. Germline lookup yields CDR1 SQVTM and CDR2 ANQGSEA. The CDR3 loop reads CSVESWGRTDTQYF. For the CDR3, the DNA is TGCAGCGTTGAGAGTTGGGGGCGCACAGATACGCAGTATTTT.

This clonotype was recorded many times. The gene calls are TRBV5-1 and TRBJ1-1, with TRBD1 matching 7 bases. Looked up from germline, CDR1 is SGHRS and CDR2 is YFSETQ. The CDR3 is 14 residues long. V lost 0 bases to trimming and J lost 6 bases; unmatched junction nucleotides: 5. The DNA of the CDR3 is TGCGCCAGCAGCTTGGACAGGGGAAACTCTGAAGCTTTCTTT. This translates into CASSLDRGNSEAFF. Filled out from reference TRBV5-1 and TRBJ1-1, the complete variable domain reads KAGVTQTPRYLIKTRGQQVTLSCSPISGHRSVSWYQQTPGQGLQFLFEYFSETQRNKGNFPGRFSGRQFSNSRSEMNVSTLELGDSALYLCASSLDRGNSEAFFGQGTRLTVV.

The table lists this clonotype with many counts. The CDR3 region is CASSLDLMGQRNYGYTF. CDR3 coding DNA: TGTGCCAGCAGCTTGGATCTTATGGGACAGAGAAACTATGGCTACACCTTC. The chain uses TRBV5-6 and TRBJ1-2; 7 bases agree with TRBD1. The germline gives CDR1 SGHDT, CDR2 YYEEEE. The V gene end was trimmed by 0 bases and the J gene end by 2 bases; junction bases not matched to a gene: 10. This CDR3 is built from 17 residues.

This clonotype came up many times. The rearrangement links TRBV12-3 or TRBV12-4 to TRBJ1-4; 9 bases are shared with TRBD1. The CDR3 totals 16 residues. V dropped 6 bases and J dropped 5; count of bases not matched to a gene: 10. The CDR3 spells CASSPGTGLRNEKLFF. In DNA, the CDR3 is TGTGCCAGCAGCCCCGGGACAGGGTTGCGAAATGAAAAACTGTTTTTT.

This clonotype was seen a handful of times. The rearrangement uses TRBV5-5 and TRBJ2-1, with D possibly being TRBD2 (6 bases). Germline V gene sequence: CDR1 SGHKS, CDR2 YYEKEE (reference sequence). This CDR3 has 15 residues. V lost 4 bases and J 2 bases, leaving 13 bases between the germline ends. The chain's CDR3 is CASSQLSGTYNEQFF. The CDR3 region has the DNA TGTGCCAGCAGCCAACTTAGCGGAACCTACAATGAGCAGTTCTTC.

This clonotype was found many times. The rearrangement joins TRBV7-9 to TRBJ2-1; D is perhaps TRBD1 (6 bases). In germline, CDR1 is SEHNR, CDR2 FQNEAQ (reference sequence). The CDR3 runs 15 residues. Trimming pared 5 bases from V and 5 bases from J, leaving 16 bases between. CDR3 region: CASSDRDTGHNEQFF. CDR3 nucleotide sequence: TGTGCCAGCAGCGACCGGGACACCGGCCACAATGAGCAGTTCTTC.

This clonotype has ten or more counts. The gene calls are TRBV7-2 and TRBJ1-5; D is perhaps TRBD1 (5 bases). This CDR3 contains 13 residues. Germline V gene lookup returns CDR1 SGHTA and CDR2 FQGNSA. V lost 5 bases and J 10 bases, leaving 15 bases between the germline ends. The CDR3 sequence is CASSMGPRRPQHF. The CDR3 DNA reads TGTGCCAGCAGCATGGGGCCCCGACGACCCCAGCATTTT. Looking up the rest from reference TRBV7-2 and TRBJ1-5 gives the full variable domain: GAGVSQSPSNKVTEKGKDVELRCDPISGHTALYWYRQSLGQGLEFLIYFQGNSAPDKSGLPSDRFSAERTGGSVSTLTIQRTQQEDSAVYLCASSMGPRRPQHFGDGTRLSIL.

CDR3 bases: TGTGCCAGCAGCTTAGGGGCAAGGCCCAAGCTAGGCTACACCTTC. Translating it yields CASSLGARPKLGYTF. The chain has TRBV7-8 and TRBJ1-2, with D unresolved. CDR1 is SGHVS and CDR2 is FQNEAQ in the germline V gene. V lost 1 base to trimming and J lost 8 bases, with 17 bases between them. The CDR3 covers 15 residues. Full variable domain (missing parts from reference TRBV7-8 and TRBJ1-2): GAGVSQSPRYKVAKRGQDVALRCDPISGHVSLFWYQQALGQGPEFLTYFQNEAQLDKSGLPSDRFFAERPEGSVSTLKIQRTQQEDSAVYLCASSLGARPKLGYTFGSGTRLTVV.

At least ten counts were recorded for this clonotype. The chain joins TRBV20-1 to TRBJ2-4; 7 bases agree with TRBD1. The CDR3 extends over 13 amino acids. V lost 6 bases, J lost 7 bases, and 9 bases stayed unmatched. The germline gives CDR1 DFQATT, CDR2 SNEGSKA (reference sequence). CDR3 in amino acids: CSASGQERNIQYF. CDR3 DNA: TGCAGTGCCTCAGGACAGGAGCGGAACATTCAGTACTTC.

The sample holds many counts of this clonotype. The genes are TRBV12-3 or TRBV12-4 and TRBJ2-2; no clear D. V was trimmed by 3 bases and J by 3 bases, leaving 17 bases between them. The CDR3 contains 17 residues. The CDR3 region is CASSFESRELYTGELFF. The CDR3 region has the DNA TGTGCCAGCAGTTTCGAGTCTCGAGAATTGTACACCGGGGAGCTGTTTTTT.

The J gene is TRBJ2-3, the V gene TRBV5-1; the match to TRBD1 covers 9 bases. With 2 bases clipped from V and 5 bases from J, the junction kept 6 bases outside the gene matches. The germline gives CDR1 SGHRS, CDR2 YFSETQ. CDR3 length: 15 residues. CDR3 in amino acids: CASSLGQGRRDTQYF. The CDR3 DNA reads as TGCGCCAGCAGCTTAGGACAGGGGAGGAGAGATACGCAGTATTTT.

This clonotype was seen more than once but under ten times. This chain joins TRBV18 and TRBJ2-1; 7 bases agree with TRBD1. CDR1 is KGHSH, CDR2 LQKENI, per germline. The CDR3 runs 15 residues. With 3 bases clipped from V and 4 bases from J, the junction kept 6 bases outside the gene matches. The CDR3 region is CASSPQGDPYNEQFF. The CDR3 DNA is TGTGCCAGCTCACCCCAGGGGGACCCTTACAATGAGCAGTTCTTC.

This clonotype was seen many times. This sequence joins TRBV7-9 and TRBJ2-1, with a weak D call TRBD2 (6 bases). Looked up from germline, CDR1 is SEHNR and CDR2 is FQNEAQ (reference sequence). The CDR3 sequence is 11 residues long. The V end was cut by 7 bases, the J end by 10 bases, with 11 bases between. The CDR3 here is CASTRTNEQFF. The CDR3 bases are TGTGCCAGCACCAGGACTAACGAGCAGTTCTTC. The variable domain in full, completed from reference TRBV7-9 and TRBJ2-1, reads DTGVSQNPRHKITKRGQNVTFRCDPISEHNRLYWYRQTLGQGPEFLTYFQNEAQLEKSRLLSDRFSAERPKGSFSTLEIQRTEQGDSAMYLCASTRTNEQFFGPGTRLTVL.

The V and J genes are TRBV6-2 or TRBV6-3 and TRBJ1-1; 8 positions agree with TRBD1. The CDR3 has 14 amino acids. Germline CDR1 and CDR2: MNHEY and SVGEGT. After removal of 6 bases from V and 5 bases from J, the junction contained 8 bases not matched to a gene. CDR3 DNA sequence: TGTGCCAGCAGGTCTACAGGGGGGGGGACTGAAGCTTTCTTT. Its protein product is CASRSTGGGTEAFF.